Listed below are T cell receptor beta chains from one sample, sequenced in a study of identical twins. TCRdb redid the calling of the 5' RACE reads with MiXCR, one entry per CDR3 protein. The sample holds under 1 million distinct CDR3 sequences; more than 9% are singletons and the top ten take about 1.6%. These sequences were also reported in another study, on yellow fever vaccine responses in identical twins.

Sequencing was carried out using PBMCs. The receptors shown here come from a woman under 30 in good health. CDR3s include the opening cysteine and the closing phenylalanine or tryptophan. Each record gives: clone size, V gene, D gene, J gene, CDR3 DNA, CDR3 protein. D genes are given only for firm matches. For some rows the clone size is stated as once, few or many, or as a class when expanded; others skip it.

NA	TRBV7-9	NA	TRBJ2-3	TGTGCCAGCAGCTTAGCGGATCCCACAGATACGCAGTATTTT	CASSLADPTDTQYF
few	TRBV5-1	TRBD1	TRBJ2-1	TGCGCCAGCAGCTGGACAGGGAACTCCTACAATGAGCAGTTCTTC	CASSWTGNSYNEQFF
few	TRBV6-2/TRBV6-3	TRBD1	TRBJ2-2	TGTGCCAGCAGCCTCGGGACAGGGGTGAACACCGGGGAGCTGTTTTTT	CASSLGTGVNTGELFF
NA	TRBV6-1	NA	TRBJ2-7	TGTGCCAGCAGTGAAGCCGGGACGGGTGAGCAGTACTTC	CASSEAGTGEQYF
NA	TRBV2	TRBD2	TRBJ2-7	TGTGCCAGCAGCGGTAGCGGGGAATACGAGCAGTACTTC	CASSGSGEYEQYF
few	TRBV5-6	TRBD1	TRBJ1-1	TGTGCCAGCAGCTTGGCAGGGGGCCTCATCCCTTTCTTT	CASSLAGGLIPFF
NA	TRBV12-3/TRBV12-4	NA	TRBJ2-1	TGTGCCAGCACTCTGGGGAACAGGGTCAATGAGCAGTTCTTC	CASTLGNRVNEQFF
many	TRBV15	TRBD2	TRBJ2-1	TGTGCCACCAGCAGAACCCTCCTAGCGGGAGGGAGGAATGAGCAGTTCTTC	CATSRTLLAGGRNEQFF
few	TRBV12-3/TRBV12-4	TRBD2	TRBJ2-3	TGTGCCAGCAGTCTGGGGCGGGGGGTGCCAGATACGCAGTATTTT	CASSLGRGVPDTQYF
NA	TRBV14	NA	TRBJ2-4	TGTGCCAGCAGCCACTGGGGTAGCATTCAGTACTTC	CASSHWGSIQYF
few	TRBV2	TRBD2	TRBJ2-7	TGTGCCAGCATACAACTAGCGGGAGGACCCTACGAGCAGTACTTC	CASIQLAGGPYEQYF
medium-sized	TRBV20-1	NA	TRBJ2-1	TGCAGTGCGGCGCGGAATTACAATGAGCAGTTCTTC	CSAARNYNEQFF
NA	TRBV6-1	NA	TRBJ2-1	TGTGCCAGCAGTGTCCTTAACGCCTACAATGAGCAGTTCTTC	CASSVLNAYNEQFF
few	TRBV20-1	TRBD2	TRBJ2-2	TGCAGTGCTAATCGGGAGGGGACCGGGGAGCTGTTTTTT	CSANREGTGELFF
few	TRBV12-3/TRBV12-4	NA	TRBJ1-2	TGTGCCAGCAGTTTTTTACCCTATGGCTACACCTTC	CASSFLPYGYTF
few	TRBV19	TRBD2	TRBJ2-1	TGTGCCAGTAGTATGGGACTAGCGGGACTCTCCTACAATGAGCAGTTCTTC	CASSMGLAGLSYNEQFF
few	TRBV15	NA	TRBJ1-5	TGTGCCACCAGCGGTGACAGCTCGAATCAGCCCCAGCATTTT	CATSGDSSNQPQHF
NA	TRBV12-3/TRBV12-4	NA	TRBJ2-3	TGTGCCAGCAGTTTTGGGCAGTACACAGATACGCAGTATTTT	CASSFGQYTDTQYF